This T cell receptor beta chain originates from a study of tumor-infiltrating lymphocytes in localized non-small cell lung cancer. The wider study: Several tumor histologies, both smoking statuses, and some post-neoadjuvant chemotherapy samples were included. Tumor tissue and non-adjacent uninvolved lung came from each patient. Points from the study as a whole: IM1 and IM2 tumors showed no difference in T-cell fraction.

TCRdb's copy holds only in-frame clones and misses some; the assay was immunoSEQ multiplex PCR. The table lists 10,000 or so clones, about 70% of them singletons. Points on this clone: What it recognizes is unknown.

V lost 0 bases and J lost 1, with 7 bases in between. There are 13 residues in the CDR3. Germline V gene lookup returns CDR1 GTSNPN and CDR2 SVGIG (reference sequence). The specimen sequenced was lung tumor tissue. V and J are TRBV30 and TRBJ2-7; no clear D. This sequence was found in a human donor with non-small cell lung cancer. CDR3 DNA: TGTGCCTGGAGTGTAACGGGTTCCTACGAGCAGTACTTC. Translated: CAWSVTGSYEQYF.